This TCR beta chain was recovered during a study of cytomegalovirus exposure and HLA in healthy donors. Researchers ran the PCR with 60 Vbeta and 13 Jbeta primers. The authors' processing: A later analysis counted about 80 million unique TCR beta chains, roughly 11 million shared. Using immunoSEQ multiplex PCR, the repertoire was profiled, and TCRdb retains in-frame clones only, with some absent. The DNA was the basis for D and trimming; V, J and clone size are from that table. The sample holds 90,000 to 150,000 clones, 70% to 75% seen once. Study-wide findings and caveats: Sequencing artifact likely explains a cluster of highly shared sequence variants.

About this clone: The antigen remains unidentified.

V lost 1 base to trimming and J lost 2 bases; unmatched junction nucleotides: 6. Germline lookup yields CDR1 SGHTA and CDR2 FQGNSA. The CDR3 loop spans 16 amino acids. This TCR derives from a woman in her 40s in good health and CMV-seronegative. The sample comprised PBMCs. The chain combines TRBV7-2 with TRBJ2-5; TRBD1 aligns across 8 bases. CDR3 residues: CASSLGGTGGQETQYF. In DNA form, the CDR3 reads TGTGCCAGCAGCTTAGGGGGAACAGGGGGGCAAGAGACCCAGTACTTC. The whole variable domain, remainder taken from reference TRBV7-2 and TRBJ2-5, is GAGVSQSPSNKVTEKGKDVELRCDPISGHTALYWYRQSLGQGLEFLIYFQGNSAPDKSGLPSDRFSAERTGGSVSTLTIQRTQQEDSAVYLCASSLGGTGGQETQYFGPGTRLLVL.